The 10 T cell receptor beta chains below all came from one sample that was sequenced in a study of CD8 T cells in Susac syndrome. RNA amounts of about 0.5 to 1 ug underwent reverse transcription with random hexamers. TCRdb independently ran MiXCR on the immunoSEQ multiplex PCR reads; one entry per CDR3 protein. Of about 250,000 distinct CDR3 sequences in the sample, roughly 95% were seen once. The sequencing sample was made of CD4+ T cells from PBMCs. These receptor sequences come from a human donor with multiple sclerosis.

The chain couples TRBV11-2 to TRBJ2-3; 7 bases match TRBD2. Trimming at V came to 3 bases and at J to 5 bases, leaving 14 bases not matched to a gene. Germline CDR1 is SGHAT and CDR2 is FQNNGV. CDR3 length equals 17 residues. The CDR3 DNA sequence: TGTGCCAGCAGCTTGACGGGAAGGGAGGGCCCCGAAGATACGCAGTATTTT. It specifies CASSLTGREGPEDTQYF.

The gene calls are TRBV30 and TRBJ2-5; D remains ambiguous. The germline V gene has CDR1 GTSNPN and CDR2 SVGIG (reference sequence). There are 15 residues in the CDR3. The V and J ends lost 5 bases and 5 bases respectively, with 21 bases between them. CDR3 sequence reads: CAWSPGRHGSETQYF. CDR3 sequence (DNA): TGTGCCTGGTCCCCCGGTAGGCACGGATCGGAGACCCAGTACTTC.

V and J are TRBV9 and TRBJ2-1, with 12 bases matching TRBD2. V lost 2 bases and J lost 0; bases outside the gene matches: 12. The CDR3 totals 20 residues. Germline assignment: CDR1 SGDLS and CDR2 YYNGEE. CDR3 amino acids: CASSVSGASGRGSSYNEQFF. The CDR3 nucleotides are TGTGCCAGCAGCGTGTCTGGGGCTAGCGGGAGGGGAAGCTCCTACAATGAGCAGTTCTTC.

The J gene is TRBJ2-1, the V gene TRBV20-1; 12 nucleotides agree with TRBD2. This CDR3 contains 14 residues. Germline CDR1 reads DFQATT; CDR2 reads SNEGSKA (reference sequence). J was trimmed by 10 bases and V by 5 bases; bases with no gene match: 9. The CDR3 loop reads CSAEGGLAGQEQFF. In DNA form, the CDR3 reads TGCAGTGCTGAGGGGGGACTAGCGGGTCAGGAGCAGTTCTTC.

This sequence joins TRBV4-1 and TRBJ2-6; no definite D call. V gave up 0 bases and J gave up 4 bases, with 10 bases separating them. This CDR3 has 16 residues. CDR1 and CDR2 from the germline V gene are MGHRA and YSYEKL. CDR3 bases: TGCGCCAGCAGCCAAGACTGGGGTACCGGGGCCAACGTCCTGACTTTC. Translating gives CASSQDWGTGANVLTF.

The chain employs TRBV6-2 or TRBV6-3 and TRBJ1-2; D uncertain. Trimming took 6 bases from V and 6 from J, leaving 20 bases between them. The CDR3 length is 15 residues. Germline V lookup: CDR1 MNHEY, CDR2 SVGEGT. The CDR3 protein is CASRPVPTPQNGYTF. Written as DNA, the CDR3 is TGTGCCAGCAGACCCGTTCCGACACCACAGAATGGCTACACCTTC.

The rearrangement joins TRBV20-1 to TRBJ2-5; TRBD2 aligns across 8 bases. The J segment lost 3 bases and the V segment lost 4 bases, leaving 10 bases of the junction unmatched. Germline CDR1 DFQATT, CDR2 SNEGSKA (reference sequence). The length of the CDR3 is 15 residues. CDR3 sequence: CSATPPAGAEETQYF. CDR3 in DNA: TGCAGTGCTACCCCCCCAGCGGGGGCAGAAGAGACCCAGTACTTC.

The chain uses TRBV19 and TRBJ1-3; no firm D call. Germline V gene sequence: CDR1 LNHDA, CDR2 SQIVND (reference sequence). The CDR3 sequence is 14 residues long. Trimming pared 3 bases from V and 3 bases from J, leaving 9 bases between. The DNA of the CDR3 is TGTGCCAGTAGTATGCTACACCTTGGAAACACCATATATTTT. This sequence encodes CASSMLHLGNTIYF.

V is TRBV7-3 and J is TRBJ1-1, with a possible D match to TRBD1 (5 bases). Germline values: CDR1 SGHTA, CDR2 FQGTGA. The CDR3 extends over 15 amino acids. The V end lost 2 bases, the J end lost 2 bases, and 12 bases lay between the germline ends. The CDR3 sequence: CASSLGGAANTEAFF. The CDR3 DNA is TGTGCCAGCAGCTTAGGAGGGGCAGCAAACACTGAAGCTTTCTTT.

The rearrangement links TRBV27 to TRBJ1-2, with D uncertain. The length of the CDR3 is 13 residues. Per germline, CDR1 MNHEY and CDR2 SMNVEV (reference sequence). The V end lost 0 bases, the J end lost 8 bases, and 10 bases lay between the germline ends. CDR3 nucleotides: TGTGCCAGCAGTTTATCGGTCGGGTGGGGCTACACCTTC. This sequence encodes CASSLSVGWGYTF.